This T cell receptor (beta chain) was retrieved from a study of PD-L1 blockade in urothelial cancer. Study-wide background: Intravenous atezolizumab, 1,200 mg every 3 weeks, was begun by patients in the mid-2010s. Study-wide points: TCR clonality was measured in pretreatment peripheral blood. Clonality below the median predicted better survival.

Time point noted: peripheral blood 6 weeks after treatment start. What went into each PCR as a spike was synthetic TCR analog templates. Sequenced by immunoSEQ multiplex PCR; TCRdb stores in-frame clones only, minus some. The table shows 20,000 to 25,000 clones, with under 95% occurring only once. The CDR3 has 12 amino acids. With 9 bases clipped from V and 3 bases from J, the junction kept 4 bases outside the gene matches. Germline V gene lookup returns CDR1 SNHLY and CDR2 FYNNEI. Of note for this clone: Antigen unknown.

This chain uses TRBV2 with TRBJ2-7; TRBD1 agrees at 8 bases. The sequence was collected from a woman aged 60-70 years with urothelial cancer. The input for sequencing was PBMCs, taken around atezolizumab (anti-PD-L1) treatment. CDR3 amino acids: CARRDRGYEQYF. In DNA form, the CDR3 reads TGTGCCAGGAGAGACAGGGGCTACGAGCAGTACTTC.